Listed here is a single TCR beta chain. This sample is drawn from a study of blood T cell repertoires in COVID-19. Across the whole study: T cells, B-cell-depleted T cells, or PBMCs provided the cDNA or gDNA that served as material.

Trimming shortened V by 4 bases and J by 0 bases, and 11 bases separated the two germline ends. CDR3 length: 14 amino acids. Per the germline V gene, CDR1 is SGHRS and CDR2 is YFSETQ. Study processing details: Estimation of nucleated cell counts was performed using reference gene primer amplification. Assay: immunoSEQ multiplex PCR; the TCRdb copy retains only in-frame clones and omits some. V, J and clone size were drawn from that table, and D and trimming were deduced from the DNA. The table shows 70,000 to 85,000 clones, with 65% to 85% occurring only once. This receptor was taken from an elderly woman with acute or convalescent COVID-19. This chain uses TRBV5-1 with TRBJ2-7; D gene ambiguous. Sequenced material: peripheral blood. DNA for the CDR3: TGCGCCAGCAGCGAACAGAATCCCTCCTACGAGCAGTACTTC. It is translated as CASSEQNPSYEQYF.